Below are 5 T cell receptor beta chains sequenced from a single sample in a study of cytomegalovirus exposure and HLA in healthy donors. The primer mix had 60 Vbeta and 13 Jbeta primers. Assay: immunoSEQ multiplex PCR; the TCRdb copy retains only in-frame clones and omits some. The sample has about 91,000 clones, about 68% seen once; the top ten hold about 2.3%. The sample taken for sequencing was PBMCs. These TCRs come from a human donor in good health.

V is TRBV7-8 and J is TRBJ2-5, with 9 bases matching TRBD2. Germline assignment: CDR1 SGHVS and CDR2 FQNEAQ. The ends lost 1 base at V and 4 bases at J; junction bases unmatched: 10. The CDR3 is 17 amino acids. CDR3 bases: TGTGCCAGCAGCTTAGTAAAGGCCGGAGCGGGGGGAGAGACCCAGTACTTC. Its translation: CASSLVKAGAGGETQYF.

The chain combines TRBV25-1 with TRBJ2-3; TRBD1 might be the D (6 bases). V lost 6 bases, J lost 2 bases, and 12 bases lay in between. Germline CDR1 and CDR2: MGHDK and SYGVNS. This CDR3 is 14 amino acids long. CDR3 sequence: CASRRDKITDTQYF. The CDR3 nucleotides read TGTGCCAGCAGGAGGGACAAAATCACAGATACGCAGTATTTT.

The V gene is TRBV5-1, the J gene TRBJ1-1, with D maybe TRBD1 (5 bases). The V and J ends lost 3 bases and 7 bases respectively, with 13 bases between them. Germline V CDR1 and CDR2: SGHRS, YFSETQ. The CDR3 is made up of 13 amino acids. CDR3 loop: CASSSSTVSEAFF. Written as DNA, the CDR3 is TGCGCCAGCAGCTCCTCGACAGTGAGTGAAGCTTTCTTT.

The rearrangement links TRBV10-3 to TRBJ2-5; perhaps TRBD2 as D (5 bases). Per germline, CDR1 ENHRY and CDR2 SYGVKD. Trimming took off 8 bases at V and 3 bases at J, with 13 bases between the two ends. The CDR3 runs 13 residues. This CDR3 reads CAISGLVEETQYF. The CDR3 DNA reads TGTGCCATCTCCGGACTGGTTGAAGAGACCCAGTACTTC.

This chain joins TRBV5-6 and TRBJ1-5; 10 nucleotides match TRBD1. This CDR3 has 15 residues. The J segment lost 4 bases and the V segment lost 4 bases, leaving 5 bases of the junction unmatched. In germline, CDR1 is SGHDT, CDR2 YYEEEE. Here the CDR3 reads CASSGDRGENQPQHF. In DNA form, the CDR3 reads TGTGCCAGCAGCGGGGACAGGGGAGAAAATCAGCCCCAGCATTTT.